Presented here are 18 T cell receptor beta chains from one specimen sequenced in a study of blood T cell repertoires in COVID-19. Method: immunoSEQ multiplex PCR; TCRdb's copy keeps in-frame clones and lacks some. The sample includes 150,000 to 250,000 clones, roughly 92% of them seen just once. Sequenced sample: peripheral blood. These receptors all come from a man aged 30 to 45 with COVID-19, enrolled during active disease.

This clone was observed once. This chain joins TRBV10-3 and TRBJ2-2; 7 positions match TRBD1. CDR1 ENHRY and CDR2 SYGVKD come from the germline V gene. V shed 10 bases and J 3 bases; nucleotides not matched to a gene: 5. CDR3 length: 13 amino acids. The CDR3 nucleotides are TGTGCCACTGGAACAGGGGACACCGGGGAGCTGTTTTTT. It is translated as CATGTGDTGELFF.

The genes are TRBV27 and TRBJ1-6; D not resolved. Germline assignment: CDR1 MNHEY and CDR2 SMNVEV (reference sequence). The CDR3 is made up of 12 amino acids. Trimming cost V 3 bases and J 9 bases, with 6 bases left between them. CDR3 in DNA: TGTGCCAGCAGTTTCGTCCGTTCACCCCTCCACTTT. Translation gives CASSFVRSPLHF.

The chain carries TRBV7-2 and TRBJ2-7; a weak D match, TRBD2 (5 bases). The germline V gene encodes CDR1 SGHTA and CDR2 FQGNSA. CDR3 length equals 15 residues. The V and J ends lost 3 bases and 7 bases respectively, with 19 bases between them. The CDR3 here is CASSFFASATGEQYF. CDR3 DNA sequence: TGTGCCAGCAGCTTTTTCGCGTCGGCTACGGGGGAGCAGTACTTC.

The chain employs TRBV11-2 and TRBJ2-3; TRBD1 is a possible D gene (6 bases). The V end was cut by 5 bases, the J end by 4 bases, with 16 bases between. Germline CDR1 reads SGHAT; CDR2 reads FQNNGV. The CDR3 is 15 residues long. CDR3 residues: CASSPVGGVPDTQYF. The CDR3 region has the DNA TGTGCCAGCAGCCCCGTAGGGGGTGTCCCAGATACGCAGTATTTT. The entire variable domain, with the rest obtained from reference TRBV11-2 and TRBJ2-3, is as follows: EAGVAQSPRYKIIEKRQSVAFWCNPISGHATLYWYQQILGQGPKLLIQFQNNGVVDDSQLPKDRFSAERLKGVDSTLKIQPAKLEDSAVYLCASSPVGGVPDTQYFGPGTRLTVL.

The genes are TRBV5-1 and TRBJ1-1, with 7 bases matching TRBD1. Germline V gene lookup returns CDR1 SGHRS and CDR2 YFSETQ. V was pared by 4 bases and J by 4 bases, with 10 bases of the junction left unmatched. The CDR3 runs to 15 residues. CDR3 DNA sequence: TGCGCCAGCAGCACCCGACAGGGAGGCGGCACTGAAGCTTTCTTT. Its translation is CASSTRQGGGTEAFF.

This clone was seen a single time. The genes are TRBV30 and TRBJ2-5; D possibly corresponds to TRBD1 (5 bases). The CDR3 is made up of 14 amino acids. V was trimmed by 4 bases and J by 3 bases, leaving 15 bases between them. Germline assignment: CDR1 GTSNPN and CDR2 SVGIG (reference sequence). CDR3 amino acids: CAWKFVGPKETQYF. The CDR3 coding sequence is TGTGCCTGGAAGTTTGTGGGGCCGAAAGAGACCCAGTACTTC.

In DNA, the CDR3 is TGCGCCAGCAGCCGATCGGACAGAAGGACTGAAGCTTTCTTT. Translation: CASSRSDRRTEAFF. The J gene is TRBJ1-1, the V gene TRBV5-1, with D maybe TRBD1 (6 bases). Germline V gene lookup returns CDR1 SGHRS and CDR2 YFSETQ. This CDR3 has 14 amino acids. Trimming pared 4 bases from V and 5 bases from J, leaving 15 bases between.

The chain uses TRBV5-1 and TRBJ1-4; 8 bases are a match to TRBD1. Germline V gene sequence: CDR1 SGHRS, CDR2 YFSETQ. Losses at the gene ends were 4 bases for V and 3 bases for J; bases not matched to a gene: 5. The CDR3 has 15 amino acids. The CDR3 nucleotides are TGCGCCAGCAGCGGACAGGGTTTGGCTAATGAAAAACTGTTTTTT. Its protein product is CASSGQGLANEKLFF.

This sequence joins TRBV9 and TRBJ1-2; D uncertain. Trimming removed 3 bases from V and 3 bases from J, with 18 bases in between. Per germline, CDR1 SGDLS and CDR2 YYNGEE. The CDR3 loop spans 16 amino acids. The CDR3 nucleotides read TGTGCCAGCAGCGAACGGGAGCCCAATTCCTACTATGGCTACACCTTC. Its translation: CASSEREPNSYYGYTF.

Worth noting for this clone: The sample carries other DNA sequences with the same CDR3. This chain joins TRBV7-2 and TRBJ2-3; no definite D call. Germline V lookup: CDR1 SGHTA, CDR2 FQGNSA. This CDR3 region has 12 residues. The germline V and J ends were trimmed by 5 bases and 0 bases, with 3 bases remaining between them. The CDR3 coding sequence is TGTGCCAGCAGCCTCAGCACAGATACGCAGTATTTT. This encodes CASSLSTDTQYF.

The J gene is TRBJ1-1, the V gene TRBV9, with 8 bases lining up with TRBD1. The germline V gene encodes CDR1 SGDLS and CDR2 YYNGEE. Trimming took 3 bases from V and 3 from J; bases not matched to a gene: 10. CDR3 size: 16 residues. The CDR3 here is CASSATGQGDYTEAFF. Here the CDR3 DNA reads TGTGCCAGCAGCGCAACCGGACAGGGAGACTACACTGAAGCTTTCTTT.

The gene calls are TRBV5-1 and TRBJ2-7, with unresolved D. The CDR3 is 12 residues long. Germline values: CDR1 SGHRS, CDR2 YFSETQ. V lost 5 bases to trimming and J lost 6 bases, with 12 bases between them. The CDR3 DNA follows: TGCGCCAGCAGATCACCTTCGGGCGAGCAGTACTTC. This translates into CASRSPSGEQYF.

The V and J genes are TRBV24-1 and TRBJ2-5; no clear D. Germline-derived CDR1 and CDR2 are KGHDR and SFDVKD. CDR3 size: 11 residues. The V end lost 3 bases, the J end lost 5 bases, and 3 bases lay between the germline ends. The CDR3: CATSDRETQYF. The CDR3 nucleotides read TGTGCCACCAGTGATCGGGAGACCCAGTACTTC.

V and J are TRBV3-1 (or the pseudogene TRBV3-2) and TRBJ2-3; D remains unclear. Trimming took 0 bases from V and 6 from J, leaving 16 bases between them. The CDR3 has 16 amino acids. Germline V gives CDR1 LGHDT, CDR2 YNNKEL (reference sequence). The DNA for the CDR3 is TGTGCCAGCAGCCAAGAACTTGGTCGCGGCCTGGATACGCAGTATTTT. Translation: CASSQELGRGLDTQYF.

The chain employs TRBV5-1 and TRBJ1-4; 9 nucleotides match TRBD1. Germline V gives CDR1 SGHRS, CDR2 YFSETQ. This CDR3 has 14 amino acids. The J segment lost 6 bases and the V segment lost 0 bases, leaving 0 bases of the junction unmatched. The CDR3 loop reads CASSLDRGHEKLFF. The CDR3 nucleotides are TGCGCCAGCAGCTTGGACAGGGGGCATGAAAAACTGTTTTTT.

The chain recombines TRBV24-1 with TRBJ1-5; 12 bases align to TRBD1. The junction had 2 bases not matched to a gene; V was cut back by 3 bases and J by 3 bases. Germline values: CDR1 KGHDR, CDR2 SFDVKD. The CDR3 has 16 amino acids. CDR3 in DNA: TGTGCCACCAGTGATGGGGGACAGGGGGCCAATCAGCCCCAGCATTTT. Its translation: CATSDGGQGANQPQHF.

This chain uses TRBV30 with TRBJ1-2; D unclear. Germline V gene sequence: CDR1 GTSNPN, CDR2 SVGIG (reference sequence). V was clipped by 0 bases and J by 2 bases, with 7 bases between them. The CDR3 totals 13 residues. CDR3 coding DNA: TGTGCCTGGAGTGTTGGGAGGAACTATGGCTACACCTTC. It translates to CAWSVGRNYGYTF.

This chain links TRBV7-2 with TRBJ2-5; D might be TRBD2 (5 bases). The CDR3 loop spans 15 amino acids. Germline V lookup: CDR1 SGHTA, CDR2 FQGNSA. V was shortened by 0 bases and J by 4 bases, with 12 bases between the two germline ends. In DNA, the CDR3 is TGTGCCAGCAGCTTAGCCACGGGGTTCGTAGAGACCCAGTACTTC. Encoded protein: CASSLATGFVETQYF.